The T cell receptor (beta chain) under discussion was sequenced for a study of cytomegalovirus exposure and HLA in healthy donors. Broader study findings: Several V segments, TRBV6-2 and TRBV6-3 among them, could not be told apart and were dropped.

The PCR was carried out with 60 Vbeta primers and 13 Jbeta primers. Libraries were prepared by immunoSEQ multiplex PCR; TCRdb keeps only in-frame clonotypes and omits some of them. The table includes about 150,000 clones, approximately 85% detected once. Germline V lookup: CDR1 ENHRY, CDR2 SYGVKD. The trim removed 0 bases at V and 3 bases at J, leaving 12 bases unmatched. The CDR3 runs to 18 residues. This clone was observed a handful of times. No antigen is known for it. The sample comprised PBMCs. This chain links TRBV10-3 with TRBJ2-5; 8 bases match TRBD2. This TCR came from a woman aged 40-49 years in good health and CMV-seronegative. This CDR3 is CAISESTQGSGIKETQYF. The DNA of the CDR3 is TGTGCCATCAGTGAGTCGACTCAGGGTAGCGGGATAAAAGAGACCCAGTACTTC.